Listed here is a single TCR beta chain. Assay: immunoSEQ multiplex PCR; the TCRdb copy retains only in-frame clones and omits some. The sample has fewer than 600,000 clones; 89% are singletons. V lost 5 bases and J lost 2, with 21 bases in between. The germline gives CDR1 LNHDA, CDR2 SQIVND (reference sequence). There are 17 residues in the CDR3. Treatment meaning: some 20 received Ad26.COV2.S at low or high dose, single or two shots; 5 received placebo; per-sample allocation not given. Specimen acquisition occurred on day 63 following the initial vaccine or placebo injection. This entry is derived from a study of Ad26.COV2.S vaccination and SARS-CoV-2 variants.

The sequences come from peripheral blood, collected in a trial of Ad26.COV2.S vaccine versus placebo. The receptor was derived from a person between 18 and 60 years old who received the Ad26.COV2.S COVID-19 vaccine or a placebo. The chain recombines TRBV19 with TRBJ1-1; D remains unclear. The CDR3 DNA is TGTGCCAGTAGTTATGTCATCGGCGGCAGACAAAACACTGAAGCTTTCTTT. Encoded protein: CASSYVIGGRQNTEAFF.